There are a few counts of the clone carrying this TCR beta chain. Its antigen is as yet unknown. These data belong to a study of T-cell reconstitution after alpha-beta-depleted transplantation in children. Study outcomes and limitations: From surviving recipient T cells and thymic progenitors came the high day-60 TCRbeta diversity observed in some patients. Reportedly, roughly two months post-transplant, alpha-beta T cells arose from several hundred expanded graft clones. T-cell numbers and diversity, one year after transplant, stemmed largely from T cells that were newly produced.

Molecular barcoding with unique molecular identifiers was used for the TCRbeta library. Via MiXCR, TCRdb re-called the PCR reads, giving one row per CDR3 protein. The sample has 600,000 or so distinct CDR3 sequences, about 21% seen once. V gave up 3 bases and J gave up 4 bases; unmatched junction bases: 8. The germline V gene has CDR1 LNHDA and CDR2 SQIVND (reference sequence). The CDR3 spans 16 residues. This receptor was obtained from a boy younger than two who had a stem cell transplant for acute myeloid leukemia, so the T cells may come from the graft donor. The starting material was PBMCs, mostly from graft donor cells, obtained 360 days after TCRalphabeta/CD19-depleted stem cell transplant. The chain links TRBV19 to TRBJ2-3, with 9 bases aligning to TRBD2. CDR3 sequence reads: CASSMMIAGEADTQYF. Written as DNA, the CDR3 is TGTGCCAGTAGTATGATGATAGCGGGGGAGGCAGATACGCAGTATTTT.